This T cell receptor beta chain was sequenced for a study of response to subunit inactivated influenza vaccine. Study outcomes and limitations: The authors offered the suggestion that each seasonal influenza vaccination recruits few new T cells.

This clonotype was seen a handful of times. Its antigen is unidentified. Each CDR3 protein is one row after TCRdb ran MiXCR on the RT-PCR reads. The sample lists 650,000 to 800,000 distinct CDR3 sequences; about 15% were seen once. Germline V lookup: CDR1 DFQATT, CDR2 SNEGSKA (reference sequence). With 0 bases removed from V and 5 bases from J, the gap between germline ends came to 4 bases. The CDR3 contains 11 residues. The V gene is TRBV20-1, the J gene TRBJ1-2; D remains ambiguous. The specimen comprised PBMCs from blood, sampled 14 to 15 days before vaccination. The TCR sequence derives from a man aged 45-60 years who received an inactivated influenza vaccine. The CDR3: CSARDRYGYTF. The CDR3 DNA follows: TGCAGTGCTAGAGACAGATATGGCTACACCTTC.